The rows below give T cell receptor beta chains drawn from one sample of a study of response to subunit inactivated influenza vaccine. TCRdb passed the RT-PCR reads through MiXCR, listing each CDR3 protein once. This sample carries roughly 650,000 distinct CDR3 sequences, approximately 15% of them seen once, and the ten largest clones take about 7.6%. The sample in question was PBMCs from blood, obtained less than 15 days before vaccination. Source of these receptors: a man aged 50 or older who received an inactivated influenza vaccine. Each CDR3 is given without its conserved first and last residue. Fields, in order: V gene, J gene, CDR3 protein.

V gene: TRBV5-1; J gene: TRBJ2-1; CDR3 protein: ASSLIDGGSYNEQF
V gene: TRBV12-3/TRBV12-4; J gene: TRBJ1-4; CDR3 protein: ASSNTGGTEKLF
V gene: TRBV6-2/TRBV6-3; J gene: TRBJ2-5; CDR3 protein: ASNVAGGETQY
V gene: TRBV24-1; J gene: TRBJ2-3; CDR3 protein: ATSDFRDRREGLRDTQY
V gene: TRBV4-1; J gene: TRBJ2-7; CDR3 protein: ASSQVGAGGYEQY
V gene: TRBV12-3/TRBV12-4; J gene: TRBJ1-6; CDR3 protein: ASRSIGEVSPLH
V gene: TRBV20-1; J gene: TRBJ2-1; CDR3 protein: SARAGGPGEQF
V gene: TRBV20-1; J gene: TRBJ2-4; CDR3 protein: SARDNVKNIQY
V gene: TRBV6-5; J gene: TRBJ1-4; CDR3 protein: ASSYGTGENEKLF
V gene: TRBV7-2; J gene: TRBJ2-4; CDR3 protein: ASSSPAQNIQY